This T cell receptor beta chain derives from a study of Graves' ophthalmopathy and Graves' hyperthyroidism. Study-level background: Sampling took place at initial diagnosis, with peripheral blood obtained before any treatment.

The starting material, roughly 9.4 ml of fresh peripheral blood, provided the PBMCs. The germline V and J ends were trimmed by 5 bases and 0 bases, with 10 bases remaining between them. This CDR3 comprises 14 residues. As the template, RNA transcripts were used to amplify TCR beta CDR3 regions. A first-round RT-PCR used HTBI primers, followed by a second-round multiplex PCR. In TCRdb, the multiplex PCR reads were re-called with MiXCR into one record per CDR3 protein. The table has 650,000 to 800,000 distinct CDR3 sequences, about two fifths seen once. The chain employs TRBV12-3 or TRBV12-4 and TRBJ2-5; D possibly corresponds to TRBD1 (6 bases). Sequencing input: peripheral blood. The receptor was derived from an adult man with Graves' ophthalmopathy. CDR3 loop: CASSRQAHQETQYF. The CDR3 bases are TGTGCCAGCAGTCGACAGGCCCACCAAGAGACCCAGTACTTC.